The 23 T cell receptor beta chains below come from one sample, sequenced in a study of human T cells and chemical hapten exposure. Indicated time point: patch test 3, about 24 weeks after DPC sensitization. The treatment is: therapeutic diphenylcyclopropenone sensitization with weekly scalp DPC. TCRdb called the RACE reads again in MiXCR, with one record for every CDR3 protein. Of about 200,000 distinct CDR3 sequences listed, about 25% are singletons. The sample consisted of whole blood, taken in connection with sensitization to the hapten diphenylcyclopropenone (DPC). These receptor sequences come from a woman aged 40 to 50 with alopecia areata. Some clones in this sample may be carry-over from other donors' samples.

This chain connects TRBV6-1 to TRBJ1-5; 8 nucleotides line up with TRBD1. Looked up from germline, CDR1 is MNHNS and CDR2 is SASEGT. Trimming took 7 bases from V and 2 from J; bases not matched to a gene: 1. There are 13 residues in the CDR3. This chain's CDR3 is CASKQGGNQPQHF. CDR3 sequence (DNA): TGTGCCAGCAAACAGGGGGGCAATCAGCCCCAGCATTTT.

J is TRBJ2-1 and V is TRBV5-1, with 10 bases matching TRBD2. Germline CDR1 and CDR2: SGHRS and YFSETQ. This CDR3 has 14 residues. V dropped 5 bases and J dropped 8; count of bases not matched to a gene: 7. CDR3 in DNA: TGCGCCAGCAGGGGCATCGGGACTAGCGATGAGCAGTTCTTC. It specifies CASRGIGTSDEQFF.

This clonotype was found a few times. The genes are TRBV4-3 and TRBJ2-3, with D unresolved. Germline values: CDR1 LGHNA, CDR2 YSLEER. This CDR3 spans 14 amino acids. The V and J ends lost 0 bases and 3 bases respectively, with 7 bases between them. CDR3 coding DNA: TGCGCCAGCAGCCAAGATTTACAGACAGATACGCAGTATTTT. It encodes CASSQDLQTDTQYF.

This clonotype was counted between two and nine times. The V and J genes are TRBV12-3 or TRBV12-4 and TRBJ1-2; the match to TRBD1 covers 7 bases. The CDR3 consists of 15 residues. J was trimmed by 8 bases and V by 8 bases; bases with no gene match: 17. CDR3 nucleotides: TGTGCCAGCGCTGAAGGGGACAGAGGGAAGGGGGGCTACACCTTC. This gives the protein CASAEGDRGKGGYTF.

This clonotype came up a few times. The chain links TRBV29-1 to TRBJ1-2, with D possibly TRBD1 on 6 matching bases. Deletions cut 8 bases from V and 6 bases from J, with 16 bases between. Per germline, CDR1 SQVTM and CDR2 ANQGSEA. The CDR3 totals 12 residues. CDR3 region: CSIPGTWDGYTF. In DNA form, the CDR3 reads TGCAGCATACCCGGGACATGGGATGGCTACACCTTC.

The chain carries TRBV14 and TRBJ1-1; 8 bases fit TRBD1. With 5 bases clipped from V and 3 bases from J, the junction kept 5 bases outside the gene matches. The CDR3 is made up of 14 amino acids. Germline CDR1 reads SGHDN; CDR2 reads FVKESK. This chain's CDR3 is CASSYGQGDTEAFF. The CDR3 DNA reads as TGTGCCAGCAGCTACGGACAGGGCGACACTGAAGCTTTCTTT.

The chain has TRBV30 and TRBJ1-2; D is possibly TRBD1 (5 bases). The CDR3 runs 16 residues. Trimming pared 2 bases from V and 9 bases from J, leaving 25 bases between. CDR1 is GTSNPN, CDR2 SVGIG, per germline (reference sequence). DNA of the CDR3: TGTGCCTGGAGTCCTCCCGGGGCGAGCGAACATAATAGCTACACCTTC. Residues: CAWSPPGASEHNSYTF.

The chain links TRBV2 to TRBJ1-5; no clear D. CDR1 and CDR2 from the germline V gene are SNHLY and FYNNEI. The V and J ends lost 6 bases and 6 bases respectively, with 18 bases between them. CDR3 length equals 15 residues. The CDR3 sequence: CASRLDGGVGQPQHF. The CDR3 bases are TGTGCCAGCAGATTAGACGGAGGTGTGGGTCAGCCCCAGCATTTT. Drawing the rest from reference TRBV2 and TRBJ1-5, the complete variable domain is EPEVTQTPSHQVTQMGQEVILRCVPISNHLYFYWYRQILGQKVEFLVSFYNNEISEKSEIFDDQFSVERPDGSNFTLKIRSTKLEDSAMYFCASRLDGGVGQPQHFGDGTRLSIL.

This clonotype was counted between two and nine times. The rearrangement links TRBV9 to TRBJ2-3, with D uncertain. Trimming took off 0 bases at V and 10 bases at J, with 15 bases between the two ends. CDR1 is SGDLS, CDR2 YYNGEE, per germline. This CDR3 is 14 amino acids long. The CDR3 spells CASSVEGPPGPQYF. CDR3 bases: TGTGCCAGCAGCGTAGAAGGCCCTCCCGGGCCGCAGTATTTT. Complete variable domain (other parts from reference TRBV9 and TRBJ2-3): DSGVTQTPKHLITATGQRVTLRCSPRSGDLSVYWYQQSLDQGLQFLIQYYNGEERAKGNILERFSAQQFPDLHSELNLSSLELGDSALYFCASSVEGPPGPQYFGPGTRLTVL.

A few counts support this clonotype. The rearrangement uses TRBV7-2 and TRBJ1-3; possibly TRBD1 for D (5 bases). The length of the CDR3 is 15 residues. Germline CDR1 SGHTA, CDR2 FQGNSA. V was trimmed by 3 bases and J by 5 bases, leaving 14 bases between them. CDR3 amino acids: CASSFSQGIRNTIYF. In DNA form, the CDR3 reads TGTGCCAGCAGCTTCTCCCAGGGAATTAGAAACACCATATATTTT. The complete variable domain, with remaining parts taken from reference TRBV7-2 and TRBJ1-3, reads GAGVSQSPSNKVTEKGKDVELRCDPISGHTALYWYRQSLGQGLEFLIYFQGNSAPDKSGLPSDRFSAERTGGSVSTLTIQRTQQEDSAVYLCASSFSQGIRNTIYFGEGSWLTVV.

The chain combines TRBV7-2 with TRBJ2-4; D ambiguous. Trimming took 0 bases from V and 12 from J, leaving 9 bases between them. The CDR3 totals 12 residues. From germline, CDR1 is SGHTA and CDR2 FQGNSA. The CDR3 sequence: CASSLAPGNQYF. The CDR3 DNA reads as TGTGCCAGCAGCTTAGCGCCGGGTAATCAGTACTTC.

In this sample, this clonotype turned up a few times. The rearrangement uses TRBV10-3 and TRBJ2-2, with 8 bases identical to TRBD1. The germline gives CDR1 ENHRY, CDR2 SYGVKD. This CDR3 has 16 residues. V lost 8 bases and J lost 3; bases outside the gene matches: 11. The CDR3 bases are TGTGCCATCTACCCCCGGGCAGGGGGCGACACCGGGGAGCTGTTTTTT. Protein product: CAIYPRAGGDTGELFF.

This chain connects TRBV27 to TRBJ1-1; TRBD1 is a possible D gene (5 bases). The ends were cut back, 0 bases at V and 0 bases at J, with 14 bases in the middle. Germline CDR1 and CDR2: MNHEY and SMNVEV (reference sequence). CDR3 length: 17 amino acids. The CDR3 sequence: CASSLSGTYTMNTEAFF. CDR3 bases: TGTGCCAGCAGTTTATCAGGGACGTATACCATGAACACTGAAGCTTTCTTT.

V gene TRBV7-9 combines with J gene TRBJ2-7; 7 nucleotides agree with TRBD1. V was clipped by 10 bases and J by 5 bases; unmatched bases: 5. CDR1 and CDR2 (germline): SEHNR, FQNEAQ (reference sequence). This CDR3 has 11 amino acids. The CDR3 sequence is CATKGGDEQYF. CDR3 sequence (DNA): TGTGCCACAAAAGGGGGCGACGAGCAGTACTTC.

The chain uses TRBV4-2 and TRBJ1-5, with TRBD1 as a possible D gene (5 bases). Between the trimmed V and J ends, which lost 0 bases and 6 bases, there was a span of 15 bases. From germline, CDR1 is LGHNA and CDR2 YNFKEQ. The CDR3 consists of 16 residues. CDR3 bases: TGTGCCAGCAGCCAAGAGGAAGGGCAGGGACGTCAGCCCCAGCATTTT. Translated: CASSQEEGQGRQPQHF.

J is TRBJ2-3 and V is TRBV5-1, with TRBD1 identical over 9 bases. V shed 4 bases, J shed 1 base, and the junction held 4 bases outside the gene matches. Germline values: CDR1 SGHRS, CDR2 YFSETQ. The CDR3 contains 15 residues. The DNA for the CDR3 is TGCGCCAGCAGCACCTGGACAGGGGGCACAGATACGCAGTATTTT. It translates to CASSTWTGGTDTQYF. Combining the CDR3 with reference TRBV5-1 and TRBJ2-3 gives the whole variable domain KAGVTQTPRYLIKTRGQQVTLSCSPISGHRSVSWYQQTPGQGLQFLFEYFSETQRNKGNFPGRFSGRQFSNSRSEMNVSTLELGDSALYLCASSTWTGGTDTQYFGPGTRLTVL.

The chain has TRBV15 and TRBJ1-5; possible D gene TRBD1, 5 bases. V lost 6 bases, J lost 1 base, and 13 bases lay in between. CDR1 LNHNV and CDR2 YYDKDF come from the germline V gene (reference sequence). The CDR3 contains 15 residues. As DNA, the CDR3 is TGTGCCACCAGTAAAGGGACGGCCAGCAATCAGCCCCAGCATTTT. This gives the protein CATSKGTASNQPQHF.

This clonotype was detected a few times. The rearrangement joins TRBV30 to TRBJ2-2, with a tentative D call TRBD1 (5 bases). The CDR3 spans 13 residues. Trimming pared 5 bases from V and 4 bases from J, leaving 11 bases between. Germline CDR1 is GTSNPN and CDR2 is SVGIG (reference sequence). The DNA for the CDR3 is TGTGCCTGGGGAAGGGGTGGCACCGGGGAGCTGTTTTTT. This gives the protein CAWGRGGTGELFF.

This clonotype came up a few times. The chain links TRBV28 to TRBJ1-2; D perhaps matches TRBD1 (5 bases). V shed 6 bases and J shed 4 bases, with 9 bases lying between them. This CDR3 has 12 residues. Germline CDR1 reads MDHEN; CDR2 reads SYDVKM. The CDR3 DNA reads as TGTGCCAGCAGCCGGGGCACCTATGGCTACACCTTC. Translation gives CASSRGTYGYTF.

In its sample, this clonotype was seen a few times. The chain employs TRBV24-1 and TRBJ1-2, with D uncertain. The CDR3 totals 15 residues. Trimming left V 2 bases short and J 7 bases short, with 16 bases between. Germline V gene sequence: CDR1 KGHDR, CDR2 SFDVKD. Here the CDR3 reads CATSDSLRRSSGYTF. The CDR3 coding sequence is TGTGCCACCAGTGATTCGCTGCGACGGAGCTCTGGCTACACCTTC.

The chain combines TRBV4-1 with TRBJ2-7; D remains unclear. The V end lost 1 base, the J end lost 3 bases, and 10 bases lay between the germline ends. CDR3 length: 14 amino acids. Germline CDR1 reads MGHRA; CDR2 reads YSYEKL. The CDR3 loop reads CASSQAQVDYEQYF. CDR3 in DNA: TGCGCCAGCAGCCAAGCCCAGGTCGACTACGAGCAGTACTTC.

This chain uses TRBV28 with TRBJ2-2; TRBD1 agrees at 11 bases. The V and J ends lost 1 base and 6 bases, in that order; junction bases with no gene match: 4. Germline CDR1 and CDR2: MDHEN and SYDVKM. This CDR3 contains 16 residues. The CDR3 here is CASSLSGTGGPGELFF. CDR3 DNA sequence: TGTGCCAGCAGTTTATCCGGGACAGGGGGGCCCGGGGAGCTGTTTTTT.

In its sample, this clonotype was seen a few times. The chain joins TRBV5-1 to TRBJ2-3; 8 positions match TRBD2. Germline loops: CDR1 SGHRS, CDR2 YFSETQ. The CDR3 runs 15 residues. The V and J ends lost 0 bases and 6 bases, in that order; junction bases with no gene match: 6. The CDR3 spells CASSLGGTRGDTQYF. The CDR3, as DNA: TGCGCCAGCAGCTTGGGCGGGACTAGAGGGGATACGCAGTATTTT. The complete variable domain, with remaining parts taken from reference TRBV5-1 and TRBJ2-3, reads KAGVTQTPRYLIKTRGQQVTLSCSPISGHRSVSWYQQTPGQGLQFLFEYFSETQRNKGNFPGRFSGRQFSNSRSEMNVSTLELGDSALYLCASSLGGTRGDTQYFGPGTRLTVL.